This T cell receptor (beta chain) comes out of a study of blood T cell repertoires in COVID-19. Background on the study: Material from acute and convalescent COVID-19 was sourced from the United States, Italy and Spain.

The CDR3 extends over 12 amino acids. V was pared by 6 bases and J by 4 bases, with 9 bases between. CDR1 SNHLY and CDR2 FYNNEI come from the germline V gene. In the original analysis: Reference gene primer amplification in the assay estimated nucleated cell counts. Clones were read by immunoSEQ multiplex PCR, and TCRdb kept only the in-frame ones, dropping some. V, J and clone size reflect that table, while D and trimming were determined from the DNA. The sample records approximately 150,000 clones, approximately 84% being singletons. Input material: peripheral blood. The chain uses TRBV2 and TRBJ1-2; the D is unclear. This sequence was found in a human donor in a cohort sampled during active COVID-19. The CDR3 reads CASRTTAYGYTF. As DNA, the CDR3 is TGTGCCAGCAGGACAACAGCCTATGGCTACACCTTC. Full variable domain (remainder filled in from reference TRBV2 and TRBJ1-2): EPEVTQTPSHQVTQMGQEVILRCVPISNHLYFYWYRQILGQKVEFLVSFYNNEISEKSEIFDDQFSVERPDGSNFTLKIRSTKLEDSAMYFCASRTTAYGYTFGSGTRLTVV.